This is a list of T cell receptor beta chains from one sample in a study of shared clonotypes between healthy human individuals. Profiled with immunoSEQ multiplex PCR; TCRdb holds only in-frame clones, not every one. The table lists 490,000 or so clones, about three quarters of them singletons, with around 13% in the top ten. The source material was PBMCs. The origin of the receptors is a woman aged 40 to 50 in good health. Some clones in this sample may be carry-over from other donors' samples. The CDR3 runs from the conserved cysteine through the conserved F or W. Fields, in order: clone size, J gene, V gene, D gene, CDR3 DNA, CDR3 protein. A D gene is named only where the DNA matches it firmly. Clone size appears in some rows only: once, few, many, or a class for an expanded clone.

NA,TRBJ2-7,TRBV11-2,NA,TGTGCCAGCATACGACCCAACTACGAGCAGTACTTC,CASIRPNYEQYF
NA,TRBJ1-2,TRBV5-6,NA,TGTGCCAGCAGCTCCACAGGAGACGGTGGCTACACCTTC,CASSSTGDGGYTF
NA,TRBJ2-1,TRBV27,TRBD1,TGTGCCAGCAGTCGTCACCTTAGCGACAGGGGAATCTACAATGAGCAGTTCTTC,CASSRHLSDRGIYNEQFF
NA,TRBJ2-1,TRBV11-3,NA,TGTGCCAGCAGCTTATTTGCCGGGACCGTCTCCTACAATGAGCAGTTCTTC,CASSLFAGTVSYNEQFF
NA,TRBJ2-1,TRBV11-2,NA,TGTGCCAGCAGCTTAAACATTTTGTCGGTCGAGCAGTTCTTC,CASSLNILSVEQFF
NA,TRBJ2-3,TRBV7-9,NA,TGTGCCAGCAGCCCCGGCGGCGTGACAGATACGCAGTATTTT,CASSPGGVTDTQYF
NA,TRBJ2-1,TRBV7-3,TRBD2,TGTGCCAGCAGCCTAGCGGGGAACAACGAGCAGTTCTTC,CASSLAGNNEQFF
NA,TRBJ2-1,TRBV4-2,NA,TGTGCCAGCAGACGCCGGGACGGCGACTACAATGAGCAGTTCTTC,CASRRRDGDYNEQFF
NA,TRBJ2-7,TRBV10-3,NA,TGTGCCATCAGTGAGTCCGGGACGGCATACGAGCAGTACTTC,CAISESGTAYEQYF
NA,TRBJ2-1,TRBV6-4,TRBD2,TGTGCCAGCAGCGTTCTAGCGGGGCAATACAATGAGCAGTTCTTC,CASSVLAGQYNEQFF
NA,TRBJ2-5,TRBV4-1,NA,TGCGCCAGCAGCCAAGATTACCGACAAAGGGAGACCCAGTACTTC,CASSQDYRQRETQYF
NA,TRBJ2-7,TRBV20-1,NA,TGCAGTGCCCCAGCCCTCTACGAGCAGTACTTC,CSAPALYEQYF
NA,TRBJ1-2,TRBV7-9,NA,TGTGCCAGCAGCCGAGGCGCAGATATTAACTATGGCTACACCTTC,CASSRGADINYGYTF
many,TRBJ2-7,TRBV10-3,NA,TGTGCCATCAGGTCGGGCGCGGACGAGCAGTACTTC,CAIRSGADEQYF
NA,TRBJ1-2,TRBV6-1,NA,TGTGCCAGCACCCCCGGAAATGACGGCTATGGCTACACCTTC,CASTPGNDGYGYTF
NA,TRBJ2-2,TRBV19,TRBD1,TGTGCCAGTAGGGGGACAGGGATGACGAACACCGGGGAGCTGTTTTTT,CASRGTGMTNTGELFF
once,TRBJ2-3,TRBV15,TRBD2,TGTGCCACCAGCAAAAGACTAGCGGGCGGAGATCATACGCAGTATTTT,CATSKRLAGGDHTQYF
NA,TRBJ2-7,TRBV7-2,NA,TGTGCCAGCAGCTTAGTAGGAGGATTGGGCTCCTACGAGCAGTACTTC,CASSLVGGLGSYEQYF
NA,TRBJ2-7,TRBV28,NA,TGTGCCAGCAGTTTAGTCGCAGGGACCTACGAGCAGTACTTC,CASSLVAGTYEQYF
NA,TRBJ2-7,TRBV4-2,TRBD2,TGTGCCAGCAGCCAAGACTCTGCGGGAGCCCCCTACGAGCAGTACTTC,CASSQDSAGAPYEQYF
NA,TRBJ2-1,TRBV29-1,NA,TGCAGCGTTGGGGGGAGCTCCTACAATGAGCAGTTCTTC,CSVGGSSYNEQFF
NA,TRBJ2-3,TRBV4-2,TRBD2,TGTGCCAGCAGCCAAGAGTCACTAGCGGGAGGTAGCACAGATACGCAGTATTTT,CASSQESLAGGSTDTQYF
NA,TRBJ2-7,TRBV4-1,TRBD1,TGCGCCAGCAGCCAAGTCCTCCATGACAGGGGGAAAGGCGAGCAGTACTTC,CASSQVLHDRGKGEQYF
once,TRBJ2-1,TRBV5-1,NA,TGCGCCAGCAGCTTGGAAGGGAGAGGGGACAATGAGCAGTTCTTC,CASSLEGRGDNEQFF
NA,TRBJ2-1,TRBV29-1,NA,TGCAGCGTTGCAGGGGAGGGGGTCTACAATGAGCAGTTCTTC,CSVAGEGVYNEQFF